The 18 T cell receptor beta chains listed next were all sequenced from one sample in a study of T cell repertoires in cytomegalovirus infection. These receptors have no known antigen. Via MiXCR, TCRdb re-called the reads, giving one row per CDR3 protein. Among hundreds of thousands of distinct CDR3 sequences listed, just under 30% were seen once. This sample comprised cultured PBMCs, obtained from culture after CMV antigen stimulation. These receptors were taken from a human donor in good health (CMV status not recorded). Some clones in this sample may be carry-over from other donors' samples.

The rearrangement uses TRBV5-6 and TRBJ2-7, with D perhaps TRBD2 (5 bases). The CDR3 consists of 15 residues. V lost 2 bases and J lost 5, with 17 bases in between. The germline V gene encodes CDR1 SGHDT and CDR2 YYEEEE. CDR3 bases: TGTGCCAGCAGCTTCCTCCAGAGGGTGGCCCACGAGCAGTACTTC. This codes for CASSFLQRVAHEQYF.

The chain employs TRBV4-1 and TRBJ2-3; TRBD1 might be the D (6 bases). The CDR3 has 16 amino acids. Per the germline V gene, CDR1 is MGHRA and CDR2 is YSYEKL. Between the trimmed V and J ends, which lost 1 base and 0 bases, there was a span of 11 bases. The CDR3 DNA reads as TGCGCCAGCAGCCAAGGGCGGACAGACAGCACAGATACGCAGTATTTT. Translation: CASSQGRTDSTDTQYF.

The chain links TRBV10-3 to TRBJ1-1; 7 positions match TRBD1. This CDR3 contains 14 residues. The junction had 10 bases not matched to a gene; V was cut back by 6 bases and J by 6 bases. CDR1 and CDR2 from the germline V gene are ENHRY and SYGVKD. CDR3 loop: CAISPDRAGSEAFF. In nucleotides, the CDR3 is TGTGCCATCAGCCCAGACAGGGCAGGGTCTGAAGCTTTCTTT.

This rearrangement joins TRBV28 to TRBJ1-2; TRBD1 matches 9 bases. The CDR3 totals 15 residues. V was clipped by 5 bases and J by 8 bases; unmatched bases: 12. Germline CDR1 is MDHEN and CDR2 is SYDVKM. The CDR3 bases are TGTGCCAGCAGTCACCACGGACAGGGGTTAAGGGGCTACACCTTC. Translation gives CASSHHGQGLRGYTF.

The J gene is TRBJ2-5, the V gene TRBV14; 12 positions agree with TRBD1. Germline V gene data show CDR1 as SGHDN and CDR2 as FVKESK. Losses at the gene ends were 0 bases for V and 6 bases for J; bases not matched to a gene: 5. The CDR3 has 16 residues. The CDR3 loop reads CASSQDAGQGAQTQYF. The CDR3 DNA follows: TGTGCCAGCAGCCAAGATGCGGGACAGGGGGCACAGACCCAGTACTTC. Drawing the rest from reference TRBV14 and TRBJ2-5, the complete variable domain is EAGVTQFPSHSVIEKGQTVTLRCDPISGHDNLYWYRRVMGKEIKFLLHFVKESKQDESGMPNNRFLAERTGGTYSTLKVQPAELEDSGVYFCASSQDAGQGAQTQYFGPGTRLLVL.

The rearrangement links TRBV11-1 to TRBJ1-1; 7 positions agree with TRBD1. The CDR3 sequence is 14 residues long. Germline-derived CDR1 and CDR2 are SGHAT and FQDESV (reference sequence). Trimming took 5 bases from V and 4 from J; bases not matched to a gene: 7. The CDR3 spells CASSLRGQRTEAFF. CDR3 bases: TGTGCCAGCAGCCTTAGGGGACAGCGCACTGAAGCTTTCTTT.

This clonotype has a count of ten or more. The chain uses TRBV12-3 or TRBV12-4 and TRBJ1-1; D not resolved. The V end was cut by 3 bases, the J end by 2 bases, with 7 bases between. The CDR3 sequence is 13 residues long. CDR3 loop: CASSFQFNTEAFF. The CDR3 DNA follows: TGTGCCAGCAGTTTCCAATTTAACACTGAAGCTTTCTTT.

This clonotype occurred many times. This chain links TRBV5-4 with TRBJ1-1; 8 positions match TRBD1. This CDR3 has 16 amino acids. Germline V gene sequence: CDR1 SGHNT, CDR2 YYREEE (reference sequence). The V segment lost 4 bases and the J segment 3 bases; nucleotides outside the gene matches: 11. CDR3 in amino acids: CASSTTGANPYTEAFF. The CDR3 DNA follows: TGTGCCAGCAGCACGACAGGGGCCAACCCCTACACTGAAGCTTTCTTT.

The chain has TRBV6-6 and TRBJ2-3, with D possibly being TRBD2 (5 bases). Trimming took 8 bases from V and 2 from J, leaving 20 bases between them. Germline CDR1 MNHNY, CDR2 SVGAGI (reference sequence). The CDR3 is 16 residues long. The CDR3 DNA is TGTGCCAGCTCAAACCCAGGAGGACTCCCCACAGATACGCAGTATTTT. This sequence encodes CASSNPGGLPTDTQYF.

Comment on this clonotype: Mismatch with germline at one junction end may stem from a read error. The CDR3 DNA is TGTGCCAGCAGCTCCCGGGGCCGGCGCGCTAATGAAGAACTGTTTTTT. It specifies CASSSRGRRANEELFF. The chain employs TRBV7-6 and TRBJ1-4; weak D call: TRBD1 (5 bases). Germline CDR1 and CDR2: SGHVS and FNYEAQ. The CDR3 spans 16 residues. Using reference TRBV7-6 and TRBJ1-4 for the parts outside the CDR3, the full variable domain is GAGVSQSPRYKVTKRGQDVALRCDPISGHVSLYWYRQALGQGPEFLTYFNYEAQQDKSGLPNDRFSAERPEGSISTLTIQRTEQRDSAMYRCASSSRGRRANEELFFGSGTQLSVL.

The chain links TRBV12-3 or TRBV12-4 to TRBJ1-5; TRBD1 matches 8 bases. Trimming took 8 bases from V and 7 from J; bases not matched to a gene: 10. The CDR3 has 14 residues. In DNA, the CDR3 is TGTGCCAGCGATCCCGGACAGGGAGGCCAGCCCCAGCATTTT. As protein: CASDPGQGGQPQHF.

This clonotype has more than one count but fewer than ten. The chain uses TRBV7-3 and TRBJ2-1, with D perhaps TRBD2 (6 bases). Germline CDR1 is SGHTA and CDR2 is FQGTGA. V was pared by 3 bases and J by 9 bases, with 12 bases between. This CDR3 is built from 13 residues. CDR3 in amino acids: CASSFSSGVEQFF. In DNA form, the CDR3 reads TGTGCCAGCAGCTTCAGCTCGGGAGTTGAGCAGTTCTTC.

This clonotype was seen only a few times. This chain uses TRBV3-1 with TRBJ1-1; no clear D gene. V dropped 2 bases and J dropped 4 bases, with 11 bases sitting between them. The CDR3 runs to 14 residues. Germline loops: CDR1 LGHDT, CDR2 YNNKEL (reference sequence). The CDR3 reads CASSQSAGGTEAFF. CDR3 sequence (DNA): TGTGCCAGCAGCCAATCCGCCGGTGGCACTGAAGCTTTCTTT.

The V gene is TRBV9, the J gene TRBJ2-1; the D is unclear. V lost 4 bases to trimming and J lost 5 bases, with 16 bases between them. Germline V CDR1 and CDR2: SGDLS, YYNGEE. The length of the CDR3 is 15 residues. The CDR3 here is CASSPRSSSHNEQFF. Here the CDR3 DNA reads TGTGCCAGCAGCCCCCGGAGTAGCAGTCACAATGAGCAGTTCTTC.

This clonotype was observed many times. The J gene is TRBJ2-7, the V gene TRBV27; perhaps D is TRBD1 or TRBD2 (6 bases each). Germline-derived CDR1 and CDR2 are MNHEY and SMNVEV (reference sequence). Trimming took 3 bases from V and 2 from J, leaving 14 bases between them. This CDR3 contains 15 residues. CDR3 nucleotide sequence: TGTGCCAGCAGTTTCGGGGGCCGAGAAACCTACGAGCAGTACTTC. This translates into CASSFGGRETYEQYF.

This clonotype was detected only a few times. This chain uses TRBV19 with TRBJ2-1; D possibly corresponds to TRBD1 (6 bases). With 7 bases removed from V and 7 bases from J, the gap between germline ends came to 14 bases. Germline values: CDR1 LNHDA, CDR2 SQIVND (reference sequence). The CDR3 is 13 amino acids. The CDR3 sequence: CASKAGVSNEQFF. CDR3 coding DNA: TGTGCCAGTAAAGCAGGGGTGTCGAATGAGCAGTTCTTC.

The CDR3 DNA is TGTGCCAGCAGCTCGCCTCTATTAAATACGCAGTATTTT. Its translation: CASSSPLLNTQYF. This chain connects TRBV7-2 to TRBJ2-3; D call uncertain. Germline V gene sequence: CDR1 SGHTA, CDR2 FQGNSA. CDR3 length: 13 amino acids. V was pared by 4 bases and J by 7 bases, with 12 bases between.

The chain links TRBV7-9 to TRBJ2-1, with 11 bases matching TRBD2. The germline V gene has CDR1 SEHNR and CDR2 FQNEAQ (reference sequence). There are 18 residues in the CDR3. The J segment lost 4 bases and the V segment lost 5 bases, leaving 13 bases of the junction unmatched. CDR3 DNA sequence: TGTGCCAGCAGCGTGACCGCCGGGACTAGCGGCTCGTACAATGAGCAGTTCTTC. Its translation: CASSVTAGTSGSYNEQFF.